These T cell receptor beta chains were read from a single sample in a study of T cell responses to AZD1222 COVID-19 vaccine. TCRdb keeps only in-frame clones here, not all; method: immunoSEQ multiplex PCR. In the table there are 250,000 or so clones, more than 80% of which are singletons. The sample was peripheral blood, taken on day 0 of AZD1222 vaccination. These receptor sequences come from an adult in good health. Both conserved end residues are part of each CDR3. The D gene is left open where the match is weak. Size is omitted from some rows. Given values are once, few, many or a class for expanded clones.

V gene	clone size	D gene	J gene	CDR3 length	CDR3 protein	CDR3 DNA
TRBV6-5	-	-	TRBJ1-6	15	CASRPRQVYNSPLHF	TGTGCCAGCAGACCGCGACAGGTTTATAATTCACCCCTCCACTTT
TRBV28	-	TRBD2	TRBJ2-1	15	CASSFGLAGRRGLFF	TGTGCCAGCAGTTTTGGACTAGCGGGGCGCCGGGGGTTGTTCTTC
TRBV11-3	-	-	TRBJ2-2	13	CATADGPTGELFF	TGTGCCACTGCGGACGGACCCACCGGGGAGCTGTTTTTT
TRBV7-3	-	-	TRBJ2-7	17	CASNLGHIPGKFNEQYF	TGTGCCAGCAATCTTGGACACATCCCAGGGAAGTTCAACGAGCAGTACTTC
TRBV29-1	-	TRBD1	TRBJ2-3	12	CSVLTGADTQYF	TGCAGCGTCCTAACAGGGGCAGATACGCAGTATTTT
TRBV11-2	-	TRBD1	TRBJ1-4	15	CASSLGQGRYEKLFF	TGTGCCAGCAGCCTGGGACAGGGGCGTTATGAAAAACTGTTTTTT
TRBV5-4	-	-	TRBJ2-1	13	CASTPTPLDEQFF	TGTGCCAGCACCCCGACACCTTTGGATGAGCAGTTCTTC
TRBV12-3/TRBV12-4	once	-	TRBJ1-3	13	CASSFRSGNTIYF	TGTGCCAGCAGTTTCCGGTCTGGAAACACCATATATTTT
TRBV4-2	-	TRBD2	TRBJ2-2	21	CASSHPNPGLAGGLDTGELFF	TGTGCCAGCAGCCACCCAAACCCGGGACTAGCGGGGGGGCTGGACACCGGGGAGCTGTTTTTT
TRBV7-9	-	-	TRBJ1-2	14	CASSLNGRLYGYTF	TGTGCCAGCAGCTTGAACGGCCGCCTCTATGGCTACACCTTC
TRBV2	-	TRBD2	TRBJ2-1	16	CASTEGWTSGSSEQFF	TGTGCCAGCACTGAGGGGTGGACTAGCGGGAGTAGTGAGCAGTTCTTC
TRBV5-1	-	-	TRBJ1-2	14	CASSLDGEAYGYTF	TGCGCCAGCAGCTTGGACGGGGAAGCATATGGCTACACCTTC
TRBV5-1	-	-	TRBJ1-2	14	CASSLNTGVRGYTF	TGCGCCAGCAGCTTGAATACGGGGGTGAGGGGCTACACCTTC
TRBV2	-	-	TRBJ1-1	14	CASTPDWGNTEAFF	TGTGCCAGCACCCCCGACTGGGGGAACACTGAAGCTTTCTTT
TRBV7-9	-	-	TRBJ2-7	15	CASSLTAASRGEQYF	TGTGCCAGCAGCTTAACGGCCGCCTCTCGGGGCGAGCAGTACTTC
TRBV10-3	-	-	TRBJ2-1	16	CAISDRGGYTYNEQFF	TGTGCCATCAGTGACCGCGGCGGGTACACCTACAATGAGCAGTTCTTC